This T cell receptor beta chain was obtained from a study of Tregs in tolerant kidney transplant recipients (dated by TCRdb to about 2019). Regarding the research as a whole: TCRbeta sequencing was used in the study to identify donor-specific regulatory T cells before combined kidney and bone marrow transplantation, and the identified cells were then tracked after transplant. TCRbeta repertoire sequencing was used in a few healthy controls to compare several ways of expanding Tregs specific for an allogeneic donor.

Including cysteine and phenylalanine, the CDR3 has 13 amino acids. Only CDR3 DNA is held: 39 bases, read in frame from base 1. The junction carries 11 bases between V and J, which are trimmed by 5 bases and 5 bases respectively. Taken from the germline V gene, the CDR1 and CDR2 loops are MNHEY and SVGAGI. Concerning this clone itself: The antigen it recognizes is unknown. No clone much larger than this one lies a single base away; base qualities are absent.

Overall results and qualifications from the work: Biological reproducibility was not directly assessed, although technical replication error appeared to be minimal. The study was limited by small patient numbers, and the findings need validation in larger populations and under other immunosuppression protocols. The most biologically relevant and donor-specific TCRbeta repertoire appeared to be identified by expanding Tregs with activated donor B cells.

For TCRbeta CDR3 sequencing, genomic DNA from the sorted cells was extracted using the QIAGEN DNeasy Blood and Tissue Kit. High-throughput TCRbeta CDR3 sequencing, which included PCR amplification with bias correction and internal controls, was done commercially through immunoSEQ. As for the original processing: A unique productive TCRbeta sequence was defined by the CDR3 nucleotide sequence when primers matched, and otherwise by the CDR3 amino acid sequence together with the Vbeta and Jbeta genes. As a correction for sorting error, sequences shared between sorted populations at a frequency ratio of 2:1 or less were discarded, and the remaining shared sequences were assigned to the higher population. A sequence was defined as donor-reactive if the sequence was expanded at least 5-fold in CFSE-low cells compared with unstimulated cells and had a frequency of at least 0.01% in CFSE-low cells. Jensen-Shannon divergence, calculated on the top 100 TCRbeta sequences ranked by frequency, was used to quantify repertoire divergence. For samples with multiple sequencing runs, sorting error was corrected separately for each run before the runs were pooled. This is the immuneACCESS table as TCRdb keeps it, with only in-frame sequences that have V and J called. A part of the clones is gone; compared with another copy, unresolved V genes explain less than half, and the rest is unexplained. That table gives V, J and clone size, and the DNA gave D and trimming. The sample records roughly 250,000 clones, about four fifths of which are singletons. Of the sample, under 0.65% falls within the top ten clones.

Thawed PBMCs were FACS-sorted into unstimulated Tregs (CD4+CD25+CD127-), CD4+ non-Tregs (CD4+CD25-), CD4 cells and CD8 cells. Healthy control blood was obtained either as purchased buffy coats or from healthy volunteers. Healthy control blood was processed to PBMCs with a Ficoll density gradient and then cryopreserved, whereas patient PBMCs were collected both before and after transplant. Sequenced material: CD4+ T cells from blood. The TCR originated in a human donor in good health. The chain employs TRBV6-5 and TRBJ2-3, with the D gene not confidently named. In nucleotides, the sequence is TGTGCCAGCAGTCTCGGTGATGGAGATACGCAGTATTTT. Translated, this is CASSLGDGDTQYF.